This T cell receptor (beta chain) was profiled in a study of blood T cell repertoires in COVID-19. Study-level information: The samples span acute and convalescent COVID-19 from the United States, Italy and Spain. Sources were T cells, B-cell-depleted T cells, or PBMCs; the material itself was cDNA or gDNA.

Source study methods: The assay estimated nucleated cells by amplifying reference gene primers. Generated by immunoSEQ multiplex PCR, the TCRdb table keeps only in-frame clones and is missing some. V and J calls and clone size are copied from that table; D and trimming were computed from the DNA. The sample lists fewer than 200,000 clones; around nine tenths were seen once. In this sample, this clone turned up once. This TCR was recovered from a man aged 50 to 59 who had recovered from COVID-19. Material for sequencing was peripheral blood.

The CDR3 loop reads CASSQAGVMRSPLHF. The DNA of the CDR3 is TGTGCCAGCAGCCAAGCCGGGGTAATGCGTTCACCCCTCCACTTT. The rearrangement joins TRBV14 to TRBJ1-6, with no clear D. V was cut by 1 base and J by 9 bases, with 13 bases left in between. Germline CDR1 reads SGHDN; CDR2 reads FVKESK. This CDR3 is built from 15 residues.